The 10 T cell receptor beta chains below all came from one sample that was sequenced in a study of blood T cell dynamics during melanoma immunotherapy (TCRdb year 2020). In the paper's terms, the time point label means: week 3, after first cycle of checkpoint inhibitor. Libraries came from the immunoSEQ multiplex PCR assay. TCRdb took this table from immuneACCESS and kept in-frame rearrangements with V and J called. Such tables lack part of the clones; where checked against another copy, unresolved V genes explain under half of the gap, and the rest is unexplained. The sample table shows under 9,500 clones, and over 75% are seen once. The top ten constitute over 4% of the sample. The source material was blood, sampled from a patient treated with checkpoint blockade. These receptors were collected from a human donor with melanoma.

This rearrangement joins TRBV30 to TRBJ1-2, with D possibly TRBD1 on 6 matching bases. The CDR3 runs to 14 residues. From germline, CDR1 is GTSNPN and CDR2 SVGIG (reference sequence). The germline V and J ends were trimmed by 3 bases and 8 bases, with 19 bases remaining between them. CDR3 in amino acids: CAWRAVGGGDGYTF. CDR3 DNA: TGTGCCTGGAGAGCGGTGGGGGGCGGTGACGGCTACACCTTC.

This chain connects TRBV29-1 to TRBJ2-6, with D possibly matching TRBD1 (6 bases). The CDR3 has 16 residues. V was shortened by 6 bases and J by 0 bases, with 15 bases between the two germline ends. Germline V lookup: CDR1 SQVTM, CDR2 ANQGSEA. The chain's CDR3 is CSVDTGHSSGANVLTF. Written as DNA, the CDR3 is TGCAGCGTCGATACGGGACACAGCTCTGGGGCCAACGTCCTGACTTTC.

The J gene is TRBJ1-1, the V gene TRBV9, with a tentative D call TRBD1 (5 bases). There are 15 residues in the CDR3. Germline CDR1 reads SGDLS; CDR2 reads YYNGEE. V lost 0 bases to trimming and J lost 4 bases, with 13 bases between them. CDR3 loop: CASSVGGGASTEAFF. The CDR3 DNA is TGTGCCAGCAGCGTAGGAGGAGGGGCCTCCACTGAAGCTTTCTTT.

The J gene is TRBJ2-5, the V gene TRBV30, with unresolved D. The DNA matches TRBJ2-7 better at its end, which makes the J call doubtful. The CDR3 contains 13 residues. From germline, CDR1 is GTSNPN and CDR2 SVGIG (reference sequence). CDR3 nucleotides: TGTGCCTGGAGTAATCAGGATTCCTACGAGCAGTACTTC. Residues: CAWSNQDSYEQYF.

This chain links TRBV6-9 with TRBJ2-7; the match to TRBD1 covers 8 bases. This CDR3 contains 15 residues. V lost 5 bases to trimming and J lost 4 bases; unmatched junction nucleotides: 10. CDR1 is MNHGY and CDR2 is SVAAGI in the germline V gene. CDR3 sequence: CASSSSGTGIYEQYF. Written as DNA, the CDR3 is TGTGCCAGCAGTAGTTCAGGGACAGGTATTTACGAGCAGTACTTC.

CDR3 sequence reads: CASSIRDTYEKLFF. In DNA, the CDR3 is TGTGCCAGTAGTATCCGGGACACCTATGAAAAACTGTTTTTT. The chain is built from TRBV19 and TRBJ1-4; possibly TRBD1 for D (6 bases). Germline V CDR1 and CDR2: LNHDA, SQIVND (reference sequence). Trimming stripped 3 bases from V and 6 bases from J, with 11 bases between. This CDR3 region has 14 residues.

J is TRBJ1-2 and V is TRBV2; D uncertain. The CDR3 has 12 amino acids. Trimming cost V 2 bases and J 0 bases, with 1 base left between them. CDR1 SNHLY and CDR2 FYNNEI come from the germline V gene. The CDR3 region has the DNA TGTGCCAGCAGTGAAACTAACTATGGCTACACCTTC. Translated, it gives CASSETNYGYTF.

This clone has only one observation. The chain employs TRBV18 and TRBJ1-1; D unresolved. The CDR3 sequence is 15 residues long. The germline V and J ends were trimmed by 3 bases and 0 bases, with 11 bases remaining between them. Germline V gives CDR1 KGHSH, CDR2 LQKENI. The CDR3 DNA reads TGTGCCAGCTCACCCTCTCTGGAGATGAACACTGAAGCTTTCTTT. As protein: CASSPSLEMNTEAFF.

The chain uses TRBV6-1 and TRBJ2-7, with a weak D call TRBD1 (5 bases). The length of the CDR3 is 13 residues. Trimming stripped 7 bases from V and 6 bases from J, with 16 bases between. Germline V gives CDR1 MNHNS, CDR2 SASEGT. DNA of the CDR3: TGTGCCAGCACCGTAGGGTGGCAGGGCGAGCAGTACGTC. This encodes CASTVGWQGEQYV.

J is TRBJ2-6 and V is TRBV5-4; D remains unclear. V dropped 2 bases and J dropped 2 bases, with 2 bases sitting between them. CDR3 length: 13 residues. Germline loops: CDR1 SGHNT, CDR2 YYREEE (reference sequence). The DNA of the CDR3 is TGTGCCAGCAGCTTAACTGGGGCCAACGTCCTGACTTTC. This sequence encodes CASSLTGANVLTF.